This T cell receptor (beta chain) was sequenced in a study of blood T cells in healthy people across ages. A second PCR, run for about 6 to 11 cycles, used a sample-barcoded 5' primer plus a J-beta primer mix. All samples yielded 2.5 million or more CDR3-containing paired-end reads. TCRdb independently ran MiXCR on the 5' RACE reads; one entry per CDR3 protein. Among more than 450,000 distinct CDR3 sequences listed, about 26% were seen once. There are a few counts of this clonotype. What it binds is not known. A read error may produce the germline difference seen at one junction end. Study-wide findings and caveats: Among long-lived donors, naive CD4+ cells were more numerous and diversity higher than in aged donors.

Germline V gene sequence: CDR1 MNHEY, CDR2 SVGEGT. CDR3 size: 15 residues. The sample was also reused in another study, on T cells of mothers and their children.

The clonotype was recovered from a boy between 2 and 15 years old in good health. Sequences were obtained from blood. The chain is built from TRBV6-2 or TRBV6-3 and TRBJ1-2, with D possibly matching TRBD1 (6 bases). Here the CDR3 DNA reads TGTGTCAGCAGTTACTCGAGAAGGGGGGTCTATGGCTACACCTTC. This sequence encodes CVSSYSRRGVYGYTF.